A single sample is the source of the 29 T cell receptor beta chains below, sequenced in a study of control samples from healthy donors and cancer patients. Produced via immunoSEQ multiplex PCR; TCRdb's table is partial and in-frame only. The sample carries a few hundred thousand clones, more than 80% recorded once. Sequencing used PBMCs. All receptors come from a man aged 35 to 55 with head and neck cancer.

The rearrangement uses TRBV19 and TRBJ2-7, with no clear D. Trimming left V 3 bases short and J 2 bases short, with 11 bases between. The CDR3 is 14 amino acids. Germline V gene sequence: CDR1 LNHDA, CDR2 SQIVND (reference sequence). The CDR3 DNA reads TGTGCCAGTAGTATGGCCGCCAAAACCTACGAGCAGTACTTC. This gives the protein CASSMAAKTYEQYF.

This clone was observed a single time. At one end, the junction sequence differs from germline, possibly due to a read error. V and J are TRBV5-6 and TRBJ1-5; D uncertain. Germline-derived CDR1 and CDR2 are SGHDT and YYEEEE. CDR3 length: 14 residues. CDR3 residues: CASRVGGSNRPQHF. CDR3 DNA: TGTGCCAGCAGGGTTGGAGGGAGCAATCGGCCCCAGCATTTT.

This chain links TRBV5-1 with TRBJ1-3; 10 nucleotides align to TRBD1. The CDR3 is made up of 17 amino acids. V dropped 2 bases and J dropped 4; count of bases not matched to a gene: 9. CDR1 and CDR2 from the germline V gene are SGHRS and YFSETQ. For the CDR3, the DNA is TGCGCCAGCAGCTTCTCCACCGGGACAGGGGCAGGAAACACCATATATTTT. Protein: CASSFSTGTGAGNTIYF.

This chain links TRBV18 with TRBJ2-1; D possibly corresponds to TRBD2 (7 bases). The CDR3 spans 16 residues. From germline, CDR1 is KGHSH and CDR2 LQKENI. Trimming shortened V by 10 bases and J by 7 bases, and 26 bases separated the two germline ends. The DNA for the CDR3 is TGTGCCACCCAAGGGGGTGGAGTCAGGGGAGGGAATGAGCAGTTCTTC. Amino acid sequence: CATQGGGVRGGNEQFF.

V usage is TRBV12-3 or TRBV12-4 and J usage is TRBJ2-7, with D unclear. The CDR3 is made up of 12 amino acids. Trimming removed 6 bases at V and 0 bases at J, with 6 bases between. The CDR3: CASRLTSYEQYF. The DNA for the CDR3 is TGTGCCAGCAGATTGACCTCCTACGAGCAGTACTTC.

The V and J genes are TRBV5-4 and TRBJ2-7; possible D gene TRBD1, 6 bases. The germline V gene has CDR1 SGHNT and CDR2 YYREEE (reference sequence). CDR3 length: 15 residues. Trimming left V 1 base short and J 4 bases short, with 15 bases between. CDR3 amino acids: CASSLPGDPGYEQYF. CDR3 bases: TGTGCCAGCAGCTTGCCAGGGGATCCCGGGTACGAGCAGTACTTC.

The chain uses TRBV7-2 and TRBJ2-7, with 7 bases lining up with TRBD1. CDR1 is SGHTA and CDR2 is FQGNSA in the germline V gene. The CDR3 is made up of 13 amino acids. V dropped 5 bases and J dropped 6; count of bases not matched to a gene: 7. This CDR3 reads CASSTTHRGEQYF. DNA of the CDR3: TGTGCCAGCAGCACAACCCACAGGGGCGAGCAGTACTTC.

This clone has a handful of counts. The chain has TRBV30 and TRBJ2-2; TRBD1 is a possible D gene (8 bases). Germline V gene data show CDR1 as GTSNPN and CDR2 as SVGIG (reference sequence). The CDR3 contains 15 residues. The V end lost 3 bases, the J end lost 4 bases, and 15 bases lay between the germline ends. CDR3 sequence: CAWSGRTGITGELFF. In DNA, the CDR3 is TGTGCCTGGAGCGGGAGGACAGGGATCACCGGGGAGCTGTTTTTT.

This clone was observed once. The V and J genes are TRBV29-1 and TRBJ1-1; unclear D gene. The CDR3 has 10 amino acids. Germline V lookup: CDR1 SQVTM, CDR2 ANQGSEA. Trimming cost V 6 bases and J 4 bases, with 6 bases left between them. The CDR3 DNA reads TGCAGCGTCGGCCTCACTGAAGCTTTCTTT. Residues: CSVGLTEAFF.

CDR3 sequence: CASSALPQTGINYGYTF. The CDR3 DNA sequence: TGTGCCAGCAGCGCCCTTCCACAAACAGGCATTAACTATGGCTACACCTTC. The chain recombines TRBV9 with TRBJ1-2, with D maybe TRBD1 (5 bases). This CDR3 is built from 17 residues. The germline V gene has CDR1 SGDLS and CDR2 YYNGEE. V lost 3 bases and J lost 1, with 19 bases in between.

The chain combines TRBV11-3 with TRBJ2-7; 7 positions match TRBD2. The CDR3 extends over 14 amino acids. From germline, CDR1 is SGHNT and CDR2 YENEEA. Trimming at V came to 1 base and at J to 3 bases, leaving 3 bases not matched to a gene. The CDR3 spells CASSLGGGSYEQYF. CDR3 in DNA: TGTGCCAGCAGCTTAGGGGGCGGGAGCTACGAGCAGTACTTC.

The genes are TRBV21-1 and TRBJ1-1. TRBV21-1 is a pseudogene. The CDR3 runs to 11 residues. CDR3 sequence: CASRTMTEAFF. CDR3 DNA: TGTGCCAGCAGGACTATGACTGAAGCTTTCTTT.

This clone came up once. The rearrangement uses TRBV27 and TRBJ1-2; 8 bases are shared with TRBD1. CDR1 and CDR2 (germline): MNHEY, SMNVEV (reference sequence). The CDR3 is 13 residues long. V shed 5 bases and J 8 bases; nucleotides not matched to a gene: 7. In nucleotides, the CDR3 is TGTGCCAGCAGTCAGGGGGCCCTGAGCGGCTACACCTTC. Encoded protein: CASSQGALSGYTF.

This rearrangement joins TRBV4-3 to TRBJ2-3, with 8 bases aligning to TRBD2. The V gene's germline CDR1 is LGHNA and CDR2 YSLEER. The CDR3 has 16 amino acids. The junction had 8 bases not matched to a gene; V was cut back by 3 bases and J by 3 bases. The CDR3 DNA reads TGCGCCAGCAGCCATGAGGCGGGGGGAGGGACAGATACGCAGTATTTT. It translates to CASSHEAGGGTDTQYF.

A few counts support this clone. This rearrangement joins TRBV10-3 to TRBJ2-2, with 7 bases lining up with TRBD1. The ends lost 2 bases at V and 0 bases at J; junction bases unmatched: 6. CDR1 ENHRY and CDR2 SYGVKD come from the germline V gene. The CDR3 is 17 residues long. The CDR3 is CAISERTGAPNTGELFF. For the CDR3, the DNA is TGTGCCATCAGTGAGCGTACAGGGGCGCCGAACACCGGGGAGCTGTTTTTT.

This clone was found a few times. CDR3 sequence: CASSPGTGRGTEAFF. Here the CDR3 DNA reads TGTGCCAGCAGCCCCGGCACAGGCCGGGGGACTGAAGCTTTCTTT. This chain connects TRBV7-9 to TRBJ1-1; TRBD1 might be the D (5 bases). Germline assignment: CDR1 SEHNR and CDR2 FQNEAQ (reference sequence). The CDR3 is 15 residues long. V lost 5 bases, J lost 5 bases, and 18 bases lay in between.

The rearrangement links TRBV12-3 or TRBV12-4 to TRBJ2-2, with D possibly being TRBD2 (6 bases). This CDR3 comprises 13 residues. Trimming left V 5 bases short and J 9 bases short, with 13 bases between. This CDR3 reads CASSRLVVRELFF. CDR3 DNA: TGTGCCAGCAGTCGACTAGTTGTTCGGGAGCTGTTTTTT.

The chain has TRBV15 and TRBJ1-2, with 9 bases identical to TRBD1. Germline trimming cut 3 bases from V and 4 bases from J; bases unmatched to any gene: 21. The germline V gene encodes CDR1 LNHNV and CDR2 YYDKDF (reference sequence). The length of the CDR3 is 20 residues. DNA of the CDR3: TGTGCCACCAGCAGCCTGACTGCCGGGACAGGGCCAAACGTCGGCTATGGCTACACCTTC. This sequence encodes CATSSLTAGTGPNVGYGYTF.

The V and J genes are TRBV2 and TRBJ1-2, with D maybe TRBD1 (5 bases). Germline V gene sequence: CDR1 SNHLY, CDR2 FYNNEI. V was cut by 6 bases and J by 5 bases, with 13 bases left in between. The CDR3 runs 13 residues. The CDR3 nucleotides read TGTGCCAGCAGGGCGACAGCGGGATATGGCTACACCTTC. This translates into CASRATAGYGYTF.

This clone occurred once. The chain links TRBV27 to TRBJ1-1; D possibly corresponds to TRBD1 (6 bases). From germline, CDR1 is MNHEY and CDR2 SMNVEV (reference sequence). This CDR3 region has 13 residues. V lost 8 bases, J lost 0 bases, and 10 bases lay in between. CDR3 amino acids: CASAGALNTEAFF. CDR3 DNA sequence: TGTGCCAGCGCAGGGGCCTTGAACACTGAAGCTTTCTTT.

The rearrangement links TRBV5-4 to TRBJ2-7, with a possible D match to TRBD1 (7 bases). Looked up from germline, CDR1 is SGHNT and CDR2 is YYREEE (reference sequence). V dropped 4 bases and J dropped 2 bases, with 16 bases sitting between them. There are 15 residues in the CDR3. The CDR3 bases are TGTGCCAGCAGCCGCGGGACAGCAGAAACCTACGAGCAGTACTTC. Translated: CASSRGTAETYEQYF.

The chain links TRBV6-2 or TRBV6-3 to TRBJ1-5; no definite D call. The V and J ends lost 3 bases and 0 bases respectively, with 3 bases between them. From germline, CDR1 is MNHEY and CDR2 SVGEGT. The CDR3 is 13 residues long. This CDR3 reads CASSYSSNQPQHF. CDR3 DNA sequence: TGTGCCAGCAGTTATTCTAGCAATCAGCCCCAGCATTTT.

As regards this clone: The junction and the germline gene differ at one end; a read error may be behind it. The CDR3 DNA follows: TGTGCCAGCAGTTTCAGGACTGCCAGATACAGTGAGCAGTTCTTC. It yields the protein CASSFRTARYSEQFF. The chain has TRBV28 and TRBJ2-1; D possibly corresponds to TRBD2 (5 bases). CDR1 MDHEN and CDR2 SYDVKM come from the germline V gene. The CDR3 loop spans 15 amino acids.

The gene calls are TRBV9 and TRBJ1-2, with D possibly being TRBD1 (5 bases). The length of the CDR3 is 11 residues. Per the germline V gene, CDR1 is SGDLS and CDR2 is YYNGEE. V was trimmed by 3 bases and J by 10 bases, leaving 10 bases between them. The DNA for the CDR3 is TGTGCCAGCAGCGAGGGGAATCTCTACACCTTC. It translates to CASSEGNLYTF. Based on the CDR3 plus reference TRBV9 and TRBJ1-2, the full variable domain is DSGVTQTPKHLITATGQRVTLRCSPRSGDLSVYWYQQSLDQGLQFLIQYYNGEERAKGNILERFSAQQFPDLHSELNLSSLELGDSALYFCASSEGNLYTFGSGTRLTVV.

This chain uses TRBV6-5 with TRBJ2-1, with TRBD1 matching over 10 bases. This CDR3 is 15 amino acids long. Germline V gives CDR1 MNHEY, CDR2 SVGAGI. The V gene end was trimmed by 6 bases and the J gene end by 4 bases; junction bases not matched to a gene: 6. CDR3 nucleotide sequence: TGTGCCAGCAGCCAAGACAGGGGGCTGTACAATGAGCAGTTCTTC. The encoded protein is CASSQDRGLYNEQFF.

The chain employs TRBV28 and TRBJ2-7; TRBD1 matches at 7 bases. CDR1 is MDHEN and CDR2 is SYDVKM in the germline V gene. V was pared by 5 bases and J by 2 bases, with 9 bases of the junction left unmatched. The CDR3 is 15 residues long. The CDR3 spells CASSPSDRVAYEQYF. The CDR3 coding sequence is TGTGCCAGCAGTCCAAGCGACAGGGTCGCCTACGAGCAGTACTTC.

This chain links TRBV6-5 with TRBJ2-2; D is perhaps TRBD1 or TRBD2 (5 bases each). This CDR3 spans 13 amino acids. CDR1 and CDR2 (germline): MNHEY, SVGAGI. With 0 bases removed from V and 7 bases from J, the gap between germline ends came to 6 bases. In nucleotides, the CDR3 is TGTGCCAGCAGTTACTCGGGGGTCGGGGAGCTGTTTTTT. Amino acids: CASSYSGVGELFF.

This CDR3 is CASSGIVGRVLYEQYF. The DNA of the CDR3 is TGTGCCAGCAGTGGCATCGTTGGGCGGGTCCTCTACGAGCAGTACTTC. The V call is TRBV28, the J call TRBJ2-7; D perhaps matches TRBD2 (5 bases). CDR3 size: 16 residues. CDR1 MDHEN and CDR2 SYDVKM come from the germline V gene. V was cut by 5 bases and J by 3 bases, with 20 bases left in between.

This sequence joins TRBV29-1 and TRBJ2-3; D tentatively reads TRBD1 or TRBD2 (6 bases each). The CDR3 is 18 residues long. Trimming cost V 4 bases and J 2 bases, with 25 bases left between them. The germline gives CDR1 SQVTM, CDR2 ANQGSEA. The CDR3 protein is CSVVADSAKPSPTDTQYF. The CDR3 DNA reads TGCAGCGTTGTAGCGGACAGTGCAAAACCTTCTCCCACAGATACGCAGTATTTT.